This T cell receptor beta chain was identified in a study of CXCR3-negative and CXCR3-positive naive CD8 T cells. Germline V CDR1 and CDR2: SGHTA, FQGNSA. This CDR3 has 20 residues. Study results and caveats: Sequencing showed both naive subsets with comparably high diversity, and memory CD8+ cells much lower. More hydrophobic TRB CDR3s were found in CXCR3-positive naive cells than in CXCR3-negative naive cells.

With regard to this clonotype: The antigen is not known.

Libraries of TRB cDNA were made by 5' RACE and carried UMIs. TCRdb re-called the 5' RACE reads and gives one entry per CDR3 protein, without DNA. Its table lists roughly 93,000 distinct CDR3 sequences. The sequence was collected from a human donor in good health. Some clones in this sample may be carry-over from other donors' samples. Sequenced sample: naive CXCR3+ CD8+ T cells from blood. Stated subset: CD45RO-CCR7+CD27+CD95- naive CD8+ T cells expressing CXCR3 (TNR3+). The chain couples TRBV7-2 to TRBJ2-2; TCRdb proposes TRBD1, but this gene call is untestable without DNA. CDR3 region: CASSLVLPGTLQPDTGELFF.